This T cell receptor (beta chain) originates from a study of shared clonotypes between healthy human individuals (dated by TCRdb to the early 2020s). At the level of the whole study: A couple of women and a few men aged 18 to 49 years were included in the cohort. Per donor, leukapheresis produced somewhere between about 0.9 and 10 billion PBMCs. For each donor, CD4 naive and CD4 memory were each run on three plates, CD8 naive on two plates, and CD8 memory on one plate. Different laboratories and diverse techniques were used to prepare libraries and sequence TCR repertoires, to increase sequencing depth and limit assay-specific biases. Blood TCR repertoires of about five healthy adults were deeply sequenced to estimate repertoire size and the extent of clonotype sharing between individuals. The research as a whole found: Larger estimated clonotype richness was generally found for naive subsets than for memory subsets. Because the study included a small number of donors, the genetic and exposure-history diversity represented was limited. Pairwise subsampling indicated that sequencing depth was expected to affect the degree of clonotype sharing among donors. When several donors were compared, the shared fraction of clonotypes was about 5% for naive CD4, roughly 3.3% for naive CD8, 2.3% for memory CD4, and roughly 0.43% for memory CD8. Compared with non-shared clonotypes, clonotypes shared by all four sorted-subset donors had higher generation probabilities. Even with the large sequencing depth, rarefaction of the sorted-subset datasets indicated that sequencing was incomplete. Sampling was restricted to blood, and TCR repertoires in tissues likely differ from the TCR repertoires found in blood.

As for this clone: Its antigen is not yet known. Per-nucleotide qualities are absent, and no much larger clonotype sits a single base away.

Its CDR3 holds 13 amino acids, cysteine through phenylalanine. Only the CDR3 region is kept as DNA, spanning 39 bases read in frame from base 1. V is clipped by 2 bases and J by 7 bases, and the sequence between their germline boundaries is 10 bases long. The germline V gene sets CDR1 to MNHEY and CDR2 to SVGAGI. Donors were healthy HIV-negative adults with no recently reported acute infections or vaccinations. Only Caucasian adults living in Nashville, Tennessee, USA were represented among the donors. CD4+ T cells were enriched by magnetic negative selection; naive cells were then positively selected on CD45RA, and the negative fraction formed the memory subset. Blood was collected by leukapheresis, and PBMCs were isolated by Ficoll-Histopaque density gradient centrifugation and then cryopreserved in liquid nitrogen vapor phase. Purity and quantity of every magnetically sorted T cell population were checked by analytical flow cytometry. Genomic DNA was isolated from every sorted fraction and measured by UV absorbance on a Nanodrop 2000c.

TCR CDR3 regions were amplified from genomic DNA by multiplex PCR using the deep immunoSEQ assay. Genomic DNA extracted from each cell subset was distributed evenly over all wells of several immunoSEQ 96-well plates, and each plate served as one replicate. Each replicate PCR for sorted subsets received approximately 200 ng genomic DNA, equal to tens of thousands of T cell genomes. Purified libraries were quantified with a Qubit 3.0 fluorometer, sized on a Bioanalyzer 2100, and re-quantified with the KAPA Library Quantification kit. Every immunoSEQ 96-well plate was sequenced on a separate single-read 150-cycle Illumina NextSeq 550 flow cell. In the source study's methods: The immunoSEQ output contained only junctional sequences without quality scores, so filtering could not match that applied to full-length reads. To assign V/J genes and CDR3, sequences were annotated against IMGT germline references using PyIR, a Python wrapper for IgBLAST v1.9. Reads were filtered out if the reads had weak V/J assignments (E-value above 1e-6), no CDR3, stop codons, out-of-frame junctions, or ambiguous translated residues. V3J clonotypes were defined as sequences sharing an identical inferred V gene, J gene, and CDR3 amino acid sequence. Percentage overlap between repertoires was calculated by dividing the number of shared unique clonotypes by the size of the smaller repertoire. RTK rarefaction, the Chao1 estimator, and Recon v2.1 estimates of unobserved clonotypes were used to assess repertoire richness. For all TCRbeta clonotypes obtained by the gDNA method from four donors, generation probabilities were computed with OLGA. Not all clones reach the TCRdb copy of this immuneACCESS table, which keeps in-frame sequences only. Checked studies attribute under half of the gap to unresolved V genes and leave the rest unexplained. Clone size and the V and J calls come from that table; the DNA yielded D and trimming. This sample comprises 2 million to 2.5 million clones, around 95% of them detected only once. The ten largest account for 0.1% to 0.15% of the sample.

This clonotype originated in a man younger than 35 in good health. The chain is assembled from TRBV6-5 and TRBJ2-3; perhaps TRBD2 is the D gene, with 5 bases matching. The sample consisted of naive CD4+ T cells sorted from blood. The intended sense of this specimen's cell subset or site label: CD45RA+ positively selected. The DNA sequence is as follows: TGTGCCAGCAGTTACACCGGGATGAATACGCAGTATTTT. Translated, it reads CASSYTGMNTQYF.